A selection of T cell receptor beta chains follows, all from one sample in a study of T cell responses to AZD1222 COVID-19 vaccine. Data came from immunoSEQ multiplex PCR; TCRdb stores just in-frame clones and leaves some out. The data contain hundreds of thousands of clones, more than 85% of them seen just once; the ten biggest clones take up 1%. Material: peripheral blood, obtained on day 0 of MenACWY control vaccination. These receptor sequences come from an adult in good health. The CDR3 runs from the conserved cysteine through the conserved F or W. The D gene is left open where the match is weak.

V,J,D,CDR3
TRBV11-2,TRBJ2-1,TRBD2,CASSPRFSGRAHNEQFF
TRBV30,TRBJ1-1,TRBD1,CAWSLRPGQGAREAFF
TRBV28,TRBJ2-7,NA,CASSTGPPRSYEQYF
TRBV14,TRBJ2-5,NA,CASSQDIVVETQYF
TRBV3-1/TRBV3-2,TRBJ1-4,NA,CASSQGREKLFF
TRBV6-6,TRBJ1-1,TRBD1,CATKTGLNTEAFF
TRBV9,TRBJ2-1,TRBD2,CASSVGTSGYNEQFF
TRBV7-2,TRBJ1-1,NA,CASSLNSQNTEAFF
TRBV7-2,TRBJ1-3,NA,CASSGRGGYTIYF
TRBV9,TRBJ2-1,TRBD2,CASSVGGGGSYNEQFF